These T cell receptor beta chains were read from a single sample in a study of blood T cell repertoires in COVID-19. Using immunoSEQ multiplex PCR, the repertoire was profiled, and TCRdb retains in-frame clones only, with some absent. Seen here are about 330,000 clones, 86% observed once, and the top ten hold approximately 1.5%. Input material: peripheral blood. Receptors were obtained from a woman in her 50s with acute or convalescent COVID-19. CDR3s include the opening cysteine and the closing phenylalanine or tryptophan. A D gene is named only where the DNA matches it firmly. Not every row has a clone size; where given, it reads once, few, many or a size class.

V gene: TRBV6-2/TRBV6-3
D gene: NA
clone size: NA
J gene: TRBJ2-2
CDR3 protein: CASSQRSANTGELFF
CDR3 DNA: TGTGCCAGCAGCCAACGCAGCGCGAACACCGGGGAGCTGTTTTTT

V gene: TRBV15
D gene: NA
clone size: few
J gene: TRBJ1-5
CDR3 protein: CATSRDSDQPQHF
CDR3 DNA: TGTGCCACCAGCAGAGATAGTGATCAGCCCCAGCATTTT

V gene: TRBV7-2
D gene: TRBD1
clone size: NA
J gene: TRBJ2-1
CDR3 protein: CASSLVPGQGLHSYNEQFF
CDR3 DNA: TGTGCCAGCAGCTTGGTACCGGGACAGGGGCTTCACTCCTACAATGAGCAGTTCTTC

V gene: TRBV27
D gene: NA
clone size: NA
J gene: TRBJ2-1
CDR3 protein: CASSFRGRAGYEQFF
CDR3 DNA: TGTGCCAGCAGTTTTCGCGGGCGCGCGGGATATGAGCAGTTCTTC

V gene: TRBV28
D gene: NA
clone size: NA
J gene: TRBJ1-1
CDR3 protein: CAIFSQANTEAFF
CDR3 DNA: TGTGCCATCTTTAGTCAGGCGAACACTGAAGCTTTCTTT

V gene: TRBV4-2
D gene: TRBD1
clone size: NA
J gene: TRBJ2-5
CDR3 protein: CASSQDLTGGQETQYF
CDR3 DNA: TGTGCCAGCAGCCAAGATCTGACAGGGGGCCAAGAGACCCAGTACTTC

V gene: TRBV5-1
D gene: NA
clone size: NA
J gene: TRBJ2-3
CDR3 protein: CASSLVLTDTQYF
CDR3 DNA: TGCGCCAGCAGCTTGGTCCTCACAGATACGCAGTATTTT

V gene: TRBV19
D gene: TRBD1
clone size: NA
J gene: TRBJ1-4
CDR3 protein: CASSIRGTANEKLFF
CDR3 DNA: TGTGCCAGTAGTATACGGGGGACAGCTAATGAAAAACTGTTTTTT

V gene: TRBV18
D gene: NA
clone size: NA
J gene: TRBJ1-5
CDR3 protein: CASSPYSQGSNQPQHF
CDR3 DNA: TGTGCCAGCTCACCGTATTCACAGGGAAGCAATCAGCCCCAGCATTTT

V gene: TRBV15
D gene: NA
clone size: NA
J gene: TRBJ2-7
CDR3 protein: CATSRSTYEQYF
CDR3 DNA: TGTGCCACCAGCAGATCTACCTACGAGCAGTACTTC

V gene: TRBV20-1
D gene: NA
clone size: once
J gene: TRBJ1-4
CDR3 protein: CSAVRDEKLFF
CDR3 DNA: TGCAGTGCTGTTCGCGATGAAAAACTGTTTTTT

V gene: TRBV24-1
D gene: TRBD2
clone size: NA
J gene: TRBJ2-1
CDR3 protein: CATRDSGRAYNEQFF
CDR3 DNA: TGTGCCACCAGAGATAGCGGGAGGGCCTACAATGAGCAGTTCTTC

V gene: TRBV27
D gene: NA
clone size: once
J gene: TRBJ1-1
CDR3 protein: CASRSLSPGRNTEAFF
CDR3 DNA: TGTGCCAGCAGGAGTTTATCCCCGGGAAGGAACACTGAAGCTTTCTTT

V gene: TRBV28
D gene: NA
clone size: NA
J gene: TRBJ1-3
CDR3 protein: CASTISGAGYSGNTIYF
CDR3 DNA: TGTGCCAGCACCATCTCTGGAGCGGGATACTCTGGAAACACCATATATTTT

V gene: TRBV5-1
D gene: TRBD2
clone size: NA
J gene: TRBJ2-5
CDR3 protein: CASSLELAGKTQYF
CDR3 DNA: TGCGCCAGCAGCTTGGAGCTAGCGGGAAAGACCCAGTACTTC

V gene: TRBV11-1
D gene: NA
clone size: once
J gene: TRBJ2-5
CDR3 protein: CASSLATLETQYF
CDR3 DNA: TGTGCCAGCAGCTTAGCGACTCTGGAGACCCAGTACTTC

V gene: TRBV5-4
D gene: TRBD2
clone size: NA
J gene: TRBJ2-2
CDR3 protein: CASSPGTRVNTGELFF
CDR3 DNA: TGTGCCAGCAGCCCCGGGACTAGGGTGAACACCGGGGAGCTGTTTTTT

V gene: TRBV27
D gene: TRBD1
clone size: NA
J gene: TRBJ2-7
CDR3 protein: CASSPRDRGVEYYEQYF
CDR3 DNA: TGTGCCAGCAGTCCGCGTGACAGGGGAGTAGAGTACTACGAGCAGTACTTC

V gene: TRBV18
D gene: NA
clone size: NA
J gene: TRBJ1-5
CDR3 protein: CASSQDRINQPQHF
CDR3 DNA: TGTGCCAGCTCACAGGACAGAATCAATCAGCCCCAGCATTTT

V gene: TRBV27
D gene: NA
clone size: NA
J gene: TRBJ2-1
CDR3 protein: CASSFIGTSKDEQFF
CDR3 DNA: TGTGCCAGCAGTTTCATTGGGACTTCAAAGGATGAGCAGTTCTTC

V gene: TRBV24-1
D gene: TRBD2
clone size: NA
J gene: TRBJ2-1
CDR3 protein: CATSDFKGGDNEQFF
CDR3 DNA: TGTGCCACCAGTGATTTTAAGGGAGGGGACAATGAGCAGTTCTTC

V gene: TRBV7-9
D gene: NA
clone size: few
J gene: TRBJ2-7
CDR3 protein: CASSPRTEQYF
CDR3 DNA: TGTGCCAGCAGCCCGCGGACAGAGCAGTACTTC

V gene: TRBV18
D gene: TRBD1
clone size: NA
J gene: TRBJ1-2
CDR3 protein: CASSPPDRLYGYTF
CDR3 DNA: TGTGCCAGCTCACCACCGGACAGGTTGTATGGCTACACCTTC

V gene: TRBV2
D gene: TRBD1
clone size: few
J gene: TRBJ2-4
CDR3 protein: CASSGTGSSIQYF
CDR3 DNA: TGTGCCAGCAGTGGGACAGGGTCAAGCATTCAGTACTTC

V gene: TRBV6-6
D gene: NA
clone size: NA
J gene: TRBJ1-2
CDR3 protein: CASSPRGGGAYGYTF
CDR3 DNA: TGTGCCAGCAGTCCCAGAGGGGGGGGTGCCTATGGCTACACCTTC

V gene: TRBV19
D gene: TRBD2
clone size: NA
J gene: TRBJ2-7
CDR3 protein: CASTTSGGYEQYF
CDR3 DNA: TGTGCCAGTACGACTAGCGGGGGCTACGAGCAGTACTTC

V gene: TRBV10-3
D gene: NA
clone size: few
J gene: TRBJ1-2
CDR3 protein: CAIGRGGQLGYGYTF
CDR3 DNA: TGTGCCATCGGACGCGGAGGACAGTTGGGGTATGGCTACACCTTC

V gene: TRBV13
D gene: TRBD1
clone size: NA
J gene: TRBJ2-1
CDR3 protein: CASSLGGQFYNEQFF
CDR3 DNA: TGTGCCAGCAGCTTAGGGGGACAGTTTTACAATGAGCAGTTCTTC